The clone carrying this T cell receptor (beta chain) was seen repeatedly, ten times or more. Its antigen is unknown. The sample is drawn from a study of naive and memory T cell subsets. The germline V and J ends were trimmed by 4 bases and 5 bases, with 14 bases remaining between them. This CDR3 comprises 13 residues. Looked up from germline, CDR1 is DFQATT and CDR2 is SNEGSKA (reference sequence). Study-level results: Over 95% of naive TCR sequences appeared only once, unlike memory subsets. Gini index rose across naive, CM, EM and EMRA in CD4 and CD8.

Four subsets defined by CD45RA and CD27 were sorted after CD3, CD4, CD8 and live/dead staining. Both TRBC1 and TRBC2 were covered by a beta constant-region primer of two equimolar oligonucleotides. A 12-nucleotide UMI and the SP2 primer were added to the cDNA 3' end by oligonucleotide ligation. TCRdb ran MiXCR on the UMI-ligation and nested PCR reads and lists one entry per CDR3 protein. The table includes around 40,000 distinct CDR3 sequences, 10% to 15% detected once. The chain employs TRBV20-1 and TRBJ2-5, with D hard to call. The source is a human donor in good health. The specimen was effector memory CD4+ T cells from blood. Subset of the sample: effector memory, CD45RA- CD27-. The CDR3 reads CSATPVARETQYF. CDR3 nucleotides: TGCAGTGCTACCCCCGTAGCCAGGGAGACCCAGTACTTC.